One TCR beta chain is described in this entry. The sample belongs to a study of PD-L1 blockade in urothelial cancer. Whole-study context: Men with urothelial cancer arising in the bladder made up about 85% of the roughly 29 patients. A median about 140,000 T cells were found in blood samples. Blood was analyzed 3 weeks (second dose) and 6 weeks after treatment start.

CDR1 is SGHNT and CDR2 is YYREEE in the germline V gene (reference sequence). The ends lost 4 bases at V and 4 bases at J; junction bases unmatched: 8. This CDR3 is 17 amino acids long. The assay was immunoSEQ multiplex PCR, and TCRdb's table has in-frame clones only and misses some. The table records approximately 51,000 clones, about 90% of them present only once. Patient disease was locally advanced or metastatic urothelial carcinoma. The chain has TRBV5-4 and TRBJ2-5; 15 positions agree with TRBD2. The sequencing used PBMCs, collected around atezolizumab (anti-PD-L1) treatment. The receptor's source is a man aged 55 to 70 with urothelial cancer. CDR3 protein: CASSHGLAGGRGETQYF. The CDR3 nucleotides read TGTGCCAGCAGCCATGGACTAGCGGGAGGGAGGGGAGAGACCCAGTACTTC.